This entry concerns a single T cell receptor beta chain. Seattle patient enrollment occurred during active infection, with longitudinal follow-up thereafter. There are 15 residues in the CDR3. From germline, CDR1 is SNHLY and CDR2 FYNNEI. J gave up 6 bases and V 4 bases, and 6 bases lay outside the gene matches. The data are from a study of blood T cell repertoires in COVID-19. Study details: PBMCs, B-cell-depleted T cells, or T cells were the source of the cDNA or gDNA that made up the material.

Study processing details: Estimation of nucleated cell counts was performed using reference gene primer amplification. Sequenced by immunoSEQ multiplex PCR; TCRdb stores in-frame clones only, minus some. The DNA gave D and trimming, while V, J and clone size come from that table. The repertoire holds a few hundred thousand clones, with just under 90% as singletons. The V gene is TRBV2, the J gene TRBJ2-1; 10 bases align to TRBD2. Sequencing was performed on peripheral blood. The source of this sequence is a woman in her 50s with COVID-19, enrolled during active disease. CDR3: CASSVGAGGPNEQFF. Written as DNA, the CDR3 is TGTGCCAGCAGTGTCGGAGCGGGAGGGCCCAATGAGCAGTTCTTC.